These T cell receptor beta chains were read from a single sample in a study of human T cells and chemical hapten exposure. TCRdb called the 5' RACE reads again in MiXCR, with one record for every CDR3 protein. The data contain 80,000 or so distinct CDR3 sequences, around 15% of them singletons. The receptors originated from a female donor in good health. Each CDR3 is given with its conserved first and last residue. D genes are given only for firm matches. Some rows mark clone size as missing; the rest say once, few, many or name a class of expanded clone.

V gene	D gene	J gene	CDR3 length	clone size	CDR3 protein	CDR3 DNA
TRBV7-2	NA	TRBJ2-3	12	NA	CASSLMEDTQYF	TGTGCCAGCAGCTTAATGGAAGATACGCAGTATTTT
TRBV6-2/TRBV6-3	NA	TRBJ2-1	16	NA	CASSYRERATGDEQFF	TGTGCCAGCAGTTACAGGGAGCGGGCGACGGGGGATGAGCAGTTCTTC
TRBV19	TRBD2	TRBJ2-1	17	once	CASSIVGRAGGGNEQFF	TGTGCCAGTAGTATAGTTGGGCGAGCGGGAGGCGGAAATGAGCAGTTCTTC
TRBV30	TRBD1	TRBJ2-7	15	NA	CAWSRGRTGGTEQYF	TGTGCCTGGAGCCGGGGCCGGACAGGGGGCACCGAGCAGTACTTC
TRBV2	NA	TRBJ2-3	15	NA	CASSRPSASTDTQYF	TGTGCCAGCAGTAGACCTTCCGCCAGCACAGATACGCAGTATTTT
TRBV5-4	NA	TRBJ2-7	13	NA	CASSSGVNYEQYF	TGTGCCAGCAGCTCGGGAGTTAACTACGAGCAGTACTTC
TRBV27	TRBD2	TRBJ2-7	15	NA	CASSSSAGGAYEQYF	TGTGCCAGCAGTTCCTCGGCCGGGGGGGCCTACGAGCAGTACTTC
TRBV12-3/TRBV12-4	NA	TRBJ2-2	16	few	CASSLGGTANTGELFF	TGTGCCAGCAGTTTAGGAGGGACCGCGAACACCGGGGAGCTGTTTTTT
TRBV4-3	NA	TRBJ2-3	16	many	CASSQEVTGYTDTQYF	TGCGCCAGCAGCCAAGAAGTCACAGGGTACACAGATACGCAGTATTTT
TRBV5-1	NA	TRBJ2-1	14	few	CASSPRELPAEQFF	TGCGCCAGCAGCCCAAGGGAGTTACCAGCTGAGCAGTTCTTC
TRBV5-5	NA	TRBJ1-1	13	few	CASSLVAEGEAFF	TGTGCCAGCAGCTTGGTGGCGGAGGGCGAAGCTTTCTTT
TRBV23-1	NA	TRBJ2-7	18	NA	CASSQSSCGDAGTYEQYF	TGCGCCAGCAGTCAATCGAGTTGCGGGGACGCCGGTACCTACGAGCAGTACTTC
TRBV19	TRBD2	TRBJ2-5	12	NA	CASRQAGETQYF	TGTGCCAGTAGACAAGCGGGGGAGACCCAGTACTTC
TRBV11-2	NA	TRBJ1-5	15	few	CASSLAAGSNQPQHF	TGTGCCAGCAGCCTGGCGGCGGGAAGCAATCAGCCCCAGCATTTT
TRBV4-1	TRBD2	TRBJ2-3	24	NA	CASSQERDNDCLKSGRQSTDTQYF	TGCGCCAGCAGCCAAGAACGGGACAACGACTGCCTTAAGAGCGGGAGGCAAAGCACAGATACGCAGTATTTT
TRBV28	TRBD1	TRBJ1-6	15	few	CASSGGQGIDSPLHF	TGTGCCAGCAGTGGCGGACAGGGCATTGATTCACCCCTCCACTTT
TRBV7-2	NA	TRBJ2-3	14	NA	CASSFLGVTDTQYF	TGTGCCAGCAGCTTCCTAGGAGTCACAGATACGCAGTATTTT
TRBV6-6	TRBD2	TRBJ2-1	22	few	CASSYPGRDRVRGLAENNEQFF	TGTGCCAGCAGTTACCCGGGACGTGACAGGGTCCGTGGACTAGCGGAAAACAATGAGCAGTTCTTC
TRBV7-2	TRBD1	TRBJ2-3	15	few	CASSWGTALSDTQYF	TGTGCCAGCAGCTGGGGGACAGCTCTCTCCGATACGCAGTATTTT
TRBV27	TRBD1	TRBJ2-3	14	NA	CASSLSPGGNTQYF	TGTGCCAGCAGTTTATCTCCAGGGGGCAATACGCAGTATTTT
TRBV5-1	TRBD2	TRBJ2-7	15	few	CASSSSSGPSYEQYF	TGCGCCAGCAGCTCCTCTAGCGGGCCGTCCTACGAGCAGTACTTC
TRBV7-9	NA	TRBJ1-2	13	NA	CASSLFREDGYTF	TGTGCCAGCAGCTTGTTCAGGGAGGATGGCTACACCTTC
TRBV6-5	TRBD2	TRBJ2-5	16	few	CASRIGTSGSQETQYF	TGTGCCAGCAGAATCGGGACTAGCGGGAGTCAGGAGACCCAGTACTTC
TRBV5-1	NA	TRBJ2-3	13	NA	CASIDVGTDTQYF	TGCGCCAGCATAGATGTTGGGACAGATACGCAGTATTTT
TRBV15	TRBD1	TRBJ2-7	16	NA	CATSRPGTGKPVEQYF	TGTGCCACCAGCAGACCCGGGACAGGAAAACCTGTGGAGCAGTACTTC
TRBV10-3	NA	TRBJ1-1	13	few	CAISELEGTEAFF	TGTGCCATCAGTGAACTCGAGGGCACTGAAGCTTTCTTT
TRBV7-2	NA	TRBJ2-3	15	NA	CASSFRRTSTDTQYF	TGTGCCAGCAGCTTCCGCAGGACCTCCACAGATACGCAGTATTTT
TRBV28	TRBD1	TRBJ1-1	15	many	CASSIPGQVNTEAFF	TGTGCCAGCAGTATACCGGGACAGGTGAACACTGAAGCTTTCTTT
TRBV6-5	NA	TRBJ1-6	14	few	CASSRRDNNSPLHF	TGTGCCAGCAGCCGCCGGGACAACAATTCACCCCTCCACTTT
TRBV27	TRBD1	TRBJ2-3	17	NA	CASSPKNRGQGTDTQYF	TGTGCCAGCAGTCCCAAGAACAGGGGGCAGGGCACAGATACGCAGTATTTT
TRBV28	TRBD1	TRBJ2-7	14	NA	CASRWGQASHEQYF	TGTGCCAGCAGGTGGGGACAGGCCTCCCACGAGCAGTACTTC
TRBV2	NA	TRBJ1-6	13	NA	CASSRDTFSPLHF	TGTGCCAGCAGTCGGGATACTTTTTCACCCCTCCACTTT
TRBV20-1	TRBD1	TRBJ1-1	12	few	CSANRGYAEAFF	TGCAGTGCTAACAGGGGCTACGCGGAAGCTTTCTTT
TRBV5-4	NA	TRBJ2-1	17	NA	CAQQGGPERSSYNEQFF	TGTGCTCAGCAGGGGGGGCCTGAGAGAAGCTCCTACAATGAGCAGTTCTTC
TRBV19	TRBD2	TRBJ2-7	15	NA	CASSRVAGNSYEQYF	TGTGCCAGTAGCCGGGTAGCGGGGAACTCCTACGAGCAGTACTTC
TRBV15	NA	TRBJ1-1	15	NA	CATSVRNAGGTEAFF	TGTGCCACCAGCGTCCGCAACGCCGGAGGGACTGAAGCTTTCTTT
TRBV5-1	NA	TRBJ2-7	13	few	CASSSPDSYEQYF	TGCGCCAGCAGCTCCCCGGACAGCTACGAGCAGTACTTC
TRBV28	TRBD2	TRBJ2-7	16	NA	CASSPLGSGSSYEQYF	TGTGCCAGCAGCCCCTTGGGGAGCGGGAGCTCCTACGAGCAGTACTTC
TRBV12-3/TRBV12-4	TRBD1	TRBJ1-4	15	few	CASRFSQGAAEKLFF	TGTGCCAGCAGGTTCTCACAGGGGGCAGCTGAAAAACTGTTTTTT
TRBV24-1	NA	TRBJ2-1	16	NA	CATSDLAGSGINEQFF	TGTGCCACCAGTGATTTGGCAGGTAGTGGGATTAATGAGCAGTTCTTC
TRBV12-3/TRBV12-4	NA	TRBJ2-7	12	NA	CASGMTGHEQYF	TGTGCCAGCGGAATGACGGGGCACGAGCAGTACTTC
TRBV5-1	TRBD1	TRBJ2-7	13	few	CASTPGQTKEQYF	TGCGCCAGCACTCCGGGACAGACGAAGGAGCAGTACTTC
TRBV11-2	NA	TRBJ2-1	12	few	CASSSFVNEQFF	TGTGCCAGCAGCTCATTTGTGAATGAGCAGTTCTTC
TRBV12-3/TRBV12-4	NA	TRBJ1-1	14	NA	CASSFTRENTEAFF	TGTGCCAGCAGTTTCACCAGGGAGAACACTGAAGCTTTCTTT
TRBV10-2	NA	TRBJ2-3	15	NA	CASRPTQAGTDTQYF	TGCGCCAGCAGACCCACCCAGGCGGGCACAGATACGCAGTATTTT
TRBV29-1	NA	TRBJ2-5	12	many	CSVVTGEETQYF	TGCAGCGTTGTGACGGGGGAAGAGACCCAGTACTTC
TRBV3-1	TRBD1	TRBJ1-2	16	few	CASSQGWVTGDAGYTF	TGTGCCAGCAGCCAAGGCTGGGTGACAGGGGACGCTGGCTACACCTTC
TRBV9	NA	TRBJ2-7	13	NA	CASSVGGSYEQYF	TGTGCCAGCAGCGTAGGTGGGAGCTACGAGCAGTACTTC